Each of the 5 T cell receptor beta chains below was sequenced from the same sample in a study of regulatory T cells in long-lasting Graves disease. Both iRepertoire HTBI primers and Arm-PCR of CDR3 regions were used to build the TCR beta libraries. From the multiplex PCR reads, TCRdb called clonotypes with MiXCR, one entry per CDR3 protein. The sample yields 300,000 to 350,000 distinct CDR3 sequences, 15% to 20% seen once. This sample's time point: persistent/refractory GD, antithyroid drugs over 5 years with positive TRAb. PBMC RNA was the source of the TCR library. Specimen: peripheral blood mononuclear cells (PBMCs), collected when the disease was refractory, from a patient treated with antithyroid drugs. These receptors were obtained from a female donor with Graves disease.

This clonotype was seen many times. The chain recombines TRBV28 with TRBJ2-6; no reliable D call. The V and J ends lost 0 bases and 0 bases respectively, with 15 bases between them. The CDR3 loop spans 19 amino acids. In germline, CDR1 is MDHEN, CDR2 SYDVKM. CDR3 in amino acids: CASSLWVGSASSGANVLTF. The DNA of the CDR3 is TGTGCCAGCAGTTTATGGGTCGGGTCGGCAAGCTCTGGGGCCAACGTCCTGACTTTC.

Only a few counts were recorded for this clonotype. The chain recombines TRBV7-8 with TRBJ2-7; TRBD1 is a possible D gene (6 bases). The CDR3 runs to 17 residues. CDR1 SGHVS and CDR2 FQNEAQ come from the germline V gene. Deletions cut 3 bases from V and 0 bases from J, with 18 bases between. CDR3 loop: CASSFLSSDRSSYEQYF. The CDR3 coding sequence is TGTGCCAGCAGCTTTCTTTCTAGTGACAGGAGCTCCTACGAGCAGTACTTC.

The chain uses TRBV7-8 and TRBJ2-2; 10 bases agree with TRBD2. CDR1 is SGHVS, CDR2 FQNEAQ, per germline. Germline trimming cut 1 base from V and 7 bases from J; bases unmatched to any gene: 9. This CDR3 contains 17 residues. DNA for the CDR3: TGTGCCAGCAGCTTAGGGCTAGCGGGAGTGCTAAGCGGGGAGCTGTTTTTT. Translated, it gives CASSLGLAGVLSGELFF.

The genes are TRBV28 and TRBJ2-4; D unclear. The CDR3 has 15 amino acids. Germline assignment: CDR1 MDHEN and CDR2 SYDVKM. V lost 8 bases, J lost 0 bases, and 14 bases lay in between. The CDR3 loop is CASLYPGLAKNIQYF. The CDR3 coding sequence is TGTGCCAGCCTTTATCCGGGCCTAGCCAAAAACATTCAGTACTTC. Looking up the rest from reference TRBV28 and TRBJ2-4 gives the full variable domain: DVKVTQSSRYLVKRTGEKVFLECVQDMDHENMFWYRQDPGLGLRLIYFSYDVKMKEKGDIPEGYSVSREKKERFSLILESASTNQTSMYLCASLYPGLAKNIQYFGAGTRLSVL.

This clonotype was detected a few times. V usage is TRBV4-3 and J usage is TRBJ2-2, with D perhaps TRBD1 (6 bases). The CDR3 is made up of 16 amino acids. Between the trimmed V and J ends, which lost 2 bases and 3 bases, there was a span of 13 bases. Germline assignment: CDR1 LGHNA and CDR2 YSLEER. The CDR3 sequence is CASSQTLQGYTGELFF. CDR3 DNA sequence: TGCGCCAGCAGCCAAACGTTACAGGGATACACCGGGGAGCTGTTTTTT.